These T cell receptor beta chains were read from a single sample in a study of blood T cell repertoires in COVID-19. Sequencing was performed with immunoSEQ multiplex PCR; in TCRdb, only in-frame clones are kept and a portion is missing. This table has 100,000 to 150,000 clones, roughly 90% appearing once. Sequenced: peripheral blood. The receptors derive from a man aged 70 or older with active COVID-19. The conserved cysteine and the conserved F or W are not part of the CDR3 here.

j_gene: TRBJ2-7; v_gene: TRBV29-1; CDR3aa: SVGHLYEQY
j_gene: TRBJ2-1; v_gene: TRBV14; CDR3aa: ASSPTYLRGRSFRVYNEQF
j_gene: TRBJ2-1; v_gene: TRBV11-2; CDR3aa: ASRILRDRGYNEQF
j_gene: TRBJ2-7; v_gene: TRBV7-3; CDR3aa: ASSPSGRDEQY
j_gene: TRBJ2-7; v_gene: TRBV5-1; CDR3aa: ASSLGQGPSREQY
j_gene: TRBJ2-7; v_gene: TRBV28; CDR3aa: ASSLRGGYEQY
j_gene: TRBJ1-1; v_gene: TRBV27; CDR3aa: ASSLRQWNTEAF
j_gene: TRBJ2-7; v_gene: TRBV5-6; CDR3aa: ASSWGVAGGYEQY
j_gene: TRBJ2-7; v_gene: TRBV6-5; CDR3aa: ASSRPGGVYEQY
j_gene: TRBJ2-1; v_gene: TRBV7-9; CDR3aa: ASSLSAGGPLEQF
j_gene: TRBJ2-2; v_gene: TRBV24-1; CDR3aa: ATSDPSGSSGELF
j_gene: TRBJ2-7; v_gene: TRBV28; CDR3aa: ASSPLVYEQY
j_gene: TRBJ2-2; v_gene: TRBV6-5; CDR3aa: ASSLAGGTGELF
j_gene: TRBJ2-1; v_gene: TRBV24-1; CDR3aa: ATSDSRPGTSGRESYNEQF
j_gene: TRBJ2-1; v_gene: TRBV27; CDR3aa: ASSSLAVPSYNEQF
j_gene: TRBJ1-1; v_gene: TRBV6-1; CDR3aa: ASSGAFGGALGSPEAF
j_gene: TRBJ1-5; v_gene: TRBV2; CDR3aa: ASSAQGNQPQH
j_gene: TRBJ1-1; v_gene: TRBV7-9; CDR3aa: ASSTQGRNTEAF
j_gene: TRBJ1-3; v_gene: TRBV9; CDR3aa: ASSVERTGVNTIY
j_gene: TRBJ2-7; v_gene: TRBV28; CDR3aa: ASSPSRGSGEQY
j_gene: TRBJ1-2; v_gene: TRBV5-1; CDR3aa: ASSSPGQGFGYT
j_gene: TRBJ2-1; v_gene: TRBV7-9; CDR3aa: ASSLGLGTVSYNEQF
j_gene: TRBJ2-1; v_gene: TRBV2; CDR3aa: ASRATGDAFVDEQF
j_gene: TRBJ2-7; v_gene: TRBV6-5; CDR3aa: ASRPGTGFLEQY
j_gene: TRBJ2-7; v_gene: TRBV28; CDR3aa: ASQRQGIYEQY
j_gene: TRBJ2-1; v_gene: TRBV19; CDR3aa: ASSFSRTNTHNEQF
j_gene: TRBJ2-5; v_gene: TRBV2; CDR3aa: ASSEAAGPRGAQY
j_gene: TRBJ1-5; v_gene: TRBV10-3; CDR3aa: AISEETGGNQPQH
j_gene: TRBJ1-5; v_gene: TRBV19; CDR3aa: ASSLDRGSNQPQH
j_gene: TRBJ2-1; v_gene: TRBV6-4; CDR3aa: ASSEGTSGGNEQF
j_gene: TRBJ2-5; v_gene: TRBV5-4; CDR3aa: ASSLGSEVETQY
j_gene: TRBJ2-7; v_gene: TRBV7-9; CDR3aa: ASSLDIYEQY
j_gene: TRBJ1-5; v_gene: TRBV6-5; CDR3aa: ASSPDSYNQPQH
j_gene: TRBJ1-2; v_gene: TRBV5-5; CDR3aa: ASSLGPAGTNYGYT
j_gene: TRBJ2-7; v_gene: TRBV7-8; CDR3aa: ASQLAGGYEQY
j_gene: TRBJ2-3; v_gene: TRBV6-2/TRBV6-3; CDR3aa: ASSQLAVSTDTQY
j_gene: TRBJ2-1; v_gene: TRBV7-9; CDR3aa: ASSLLNEQF
j_gene: TRBJ2-4; v_gene: TRBV24-1; CDR3aa: ATSGNKSAGAENIQY
j_gene: TRBJ2-2; v_gene: TRBV29-1; CDR3aa: SVESSGSNTGELF
j_gene: TRBJ1-1; v_gene: TRBV5-1; CDR3aa: ASKDGGQTDTEAF
j_gene: TRBJ2-7; v_gene: TRBV19; CDR3aa: ASSIAGRRGLGAYEQY
j_gene: TRBJ2-1; v_gene: TRBV9; CDR3aa: ASSVEDSSYNEQF
j_gene: TRBJ1-1; v_gene: TRBV19; CDR3aa: ASKGRGRSTEAF
j_gene: TRBJ2-2; v_gene: TRBV28; CDR3aa: ASSPFSGNTGELF
j_gene: TRBJ2-7; v_gene: TRBV30; CDR3aa: ARGRDHEQY
j_gene: TRBJ2-4; v_gene: TRBV28; CDR3aa: ASSLLSGNSLAKNIQY
j_gene: TRBJ1-1; v_gene: TRBV2; CDR3aa: ARTFSTGSMTEAF
j_gene: TRBJ2-1; v_gene: TRBV6-5; CDR3aa: ASIPGRERYNEQF
j_gene: TRBJ2-1; v_gene: TRBV7-9; CDR3aa: ASSRGLAGVGEQF
j_gene: TRBJ2-5; v_gene: TRBV19; CDR3aa: ASSERDRGRGETQY
j_gene: TRBJ1-1; v_gene: TRBV14; CDR3aa: ASSSQGVEYTEAF
j_gene: TRBJ1-1; v_gene: TRBV7-2; CDR3aa: ASSFLANTEAF
j_gene: TRBJ2-3; v_gene: TRBV5-1; CDR3aa: ASSLVGLAGPDTQY
j_gene: TRBJ1-1; v_gene: TRBV5-1; CDR3aa: ASSVNGGEATEAF
j_gene: TRBJ2-2; v_gene: TRBV15; CDR3aa: ATSRRNRGHGGELF
j_gene: TRBJ2-7; v_gene: TRBV30; CDR3aa: AWRGTGNEQY
j_gene: TRBJ1-1; v_gene: TRBV28; CDR3aa: ASSLMGQGPNTEAF
j_gene: TRBJ2-1; v_gene: TRBV28; CDR3aa: ASSTPGQGTNEQF
j_gene: TRBJ2-3; v_gene: TRBV7-9; CDR3aa: ASSPKPQYGGASTDTQY
j_gene: TRBJ2-5; v_gene: TRBV4-3; CDR3aa: ASSLSLGTGEETQY